Listed below are T cell receptor beta chains from one sample, sequenced in a study of neurological immune-mediated disorders. TCRdb processed the 5' RACE reads anew with MiXCR; each CDR3 protein has one entry. This sample has around 53,000 distinct CDR3 sequences, with about 8% found just once. Material for sequencing was PBMCs. The receptors were sampled from a woman in her forties in good health. The conserved cysteine and the conserved F or W are not part of the CDR3 here. Fields, in order: V gene, CDR3 protein.

>TRBV14
ASSQDRREKLF
>TRBV5-1
ASSLGGGSYNEQF
>TRBV20-1
SASAGVAEAF
>TRBV30
AWSRWGRTEAF
>TRBV6-5
ASSLKRAGGNEQF
>TRBV7-2
ASSAVRGYEQY
>TRBV7-2
ASSLRTGSYEQY
>TRBV29-1
SVPQLGTEAF
>TRBV24-1
ATSESRTSGTGELF
>TRBV12-3/TRBV12-4
ASSGRGMETQY
>TRBV6-5
ASASRTDTQY
>TRBV10-3
AIRVGGTVSGNTIY
>TRBV12-3/TRBV12-4
ASSKGGGNEQF
>TRBV5-1
ASSLDRVRKEQF
>TRBV20-1
SASGLAGGETQY
>TRBV5-1
ASSFGQYEQY